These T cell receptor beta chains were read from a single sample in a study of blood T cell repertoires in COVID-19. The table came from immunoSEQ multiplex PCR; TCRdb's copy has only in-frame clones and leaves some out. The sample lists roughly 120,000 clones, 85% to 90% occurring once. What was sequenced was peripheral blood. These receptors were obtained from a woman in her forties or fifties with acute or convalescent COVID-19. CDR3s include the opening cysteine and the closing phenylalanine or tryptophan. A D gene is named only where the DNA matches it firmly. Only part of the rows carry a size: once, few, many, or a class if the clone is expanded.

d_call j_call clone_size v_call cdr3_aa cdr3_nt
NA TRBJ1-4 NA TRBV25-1 CASSEKQGQINEKLFF TGTGCCAGCAGTGAAAAGCAGGGGCAAATTAATGAAAAACTGTTTTTT
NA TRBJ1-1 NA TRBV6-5 CASRPLGASTEAFF TGTGCCAGCAGACCCTTAGGGGCGAGCACTGAAGCTTTCTTT
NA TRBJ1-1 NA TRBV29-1 CSASDRNTEAFF TGCAGCGCCTCAGACAGGAACACTGAAGCTTTCTTT
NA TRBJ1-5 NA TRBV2 CASVGTNGDQPQHF TGTGCCAGCGTAGGGACAAACGGGGATCAGCCCCAGCATTTT
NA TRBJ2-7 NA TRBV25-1 CASSEYKGGGAYEQYF TGTGCCAGCAGTGAATATAAGGGGGGGGGCGCCTACGAGCAGTACTTC
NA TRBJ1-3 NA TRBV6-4 CASSGDRDSKSDSGNTIYF TGTGCCAGCAGTGGTGATCGGGACTCCAAATCGGACTCTGGAAACACCATATATTTT
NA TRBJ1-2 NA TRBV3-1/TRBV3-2 CASSSRVLYGYTF TGTGCCAGCAGCAGCCGGGTCCTTTATGGCTACACCTTC
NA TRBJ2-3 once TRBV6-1 CASSEVSHTDTQYF TGTGCCAGCAGTGAAGTTAGCCACACAGATACGCAGTATTTT
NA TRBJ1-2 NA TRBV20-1 CSALAVPGYTF TGCAGTGCCCTGGCAGTCCCGGGCTACACCTTC
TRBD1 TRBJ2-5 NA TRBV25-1 CASSWTTGVGETQYF TGTGCCAGCAGTTGGACCACAGGGGTCGGGGAGACCCAGTACTTC
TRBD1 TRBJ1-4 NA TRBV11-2 CASSRGQGFEKLFF TGTGCCAGCAGCCGGGGACAGGGATTCGAAAAACTGTTTTTT
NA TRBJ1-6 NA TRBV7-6 CASSPVSSSYNSPLHF TGTGCCAGCAGCCCCGTCTCGAGCTCCTATAATTCACCCCTCCACTTT
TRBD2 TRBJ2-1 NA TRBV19 CASSTPRLAGGINYNEQFF TGTGCCAGTAGTACCCCAAGACTAGCGGGGGGGATCAATTACAATGAGCAGTTCTTC
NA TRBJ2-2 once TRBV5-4 CASSLWGGAGTGELFF TGTGCCAGCAGCTTGTGGGGTGGGGCTGGAACCGGGGAGCTGTTTTTT
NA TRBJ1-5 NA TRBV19 CASSTGPGRRSNQPQHF TGTGCCAGTAGTACTGGTCCTGGACGGAGGTCCAATCAGCCCCAGCATTTT
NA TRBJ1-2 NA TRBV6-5 CASRSLGVGYGYTF TGTGCCAGCAGGTCCTTAGGGGTTGGGTATGGCTACACCTTC
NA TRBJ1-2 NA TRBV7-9 CASSLAAKNGYTF TGTGCCAGCAGCTTAGCGGCAAAGAATGGCTACACCTTC
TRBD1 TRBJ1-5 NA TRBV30 CAWSVGQGSQPQHF TGTGCCTGGAGTGTAGGACAGGGGAGTCAGCCCCAGCATTTT
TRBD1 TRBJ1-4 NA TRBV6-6 CASSTQLAGGREKLFF TGTGCCAGCAGTACCCAGCTTGCAGGGGGCCGTGAAAAACTGTTTTTT
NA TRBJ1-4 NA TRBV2 CASNGRLEEKLFF TGTGCCAGCAACGGGAGGCTTGAAGAAAAACTGTTTTTT
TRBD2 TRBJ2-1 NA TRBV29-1 CSVSTSGASREQFF TGCAGCGTTTCGACTAGCGGGGCCTCTAGGGAGCAGTTCTTC
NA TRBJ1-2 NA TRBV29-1 CSVAAGNYGYTF TGCAGCGTTGCAGCAGGGAACTATGGCTACACCTTC
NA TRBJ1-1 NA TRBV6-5 CASSRDREGRVEAFF TGTGCCAGCAGTCGAGATAGGGAGGGCCGGGTTGAAGCTTTCTTT
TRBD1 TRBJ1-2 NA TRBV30 CAWSAGTGGGYTF TGTGCCTGGAGTGCCGGGACAGGGGGGGGCTACACCTTC
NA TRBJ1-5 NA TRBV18 CASSPGGGQPQHF TGTGCCAGCTCACCAGGGGGCGGTCAGCCCCAGCATTTT
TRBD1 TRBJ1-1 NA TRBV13 CASSYRTGSTEAFF TGTGCCAGCAGCTACCGGACAGGGTCGACTGAAGCTTTCTTT
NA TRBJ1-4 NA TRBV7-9 CASSTGPSTNEKLFF TGTGCCAGCAGCACTGGGCCCTCAACTAATGAAAAACTGTTTTTT
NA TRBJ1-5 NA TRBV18 CASSSDSIRNQPQHF TGTGCCAGCTCATCAGACAGTATCCGCAATCAGCCCCAGCATTTT
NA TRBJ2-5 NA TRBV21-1 CASSTHRGGNRETQYF TGTGCCAGCAGCACCCACAGGGGGGGGAATCGGGAGACCCAGTACTTC
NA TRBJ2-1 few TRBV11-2 CASSLRRKAMGEQFF TGTGCCAGCAGCTTGAGGAGGAAGGCGATGGGGGAGCAGTTCTTC
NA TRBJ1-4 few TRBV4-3 CASSQVPAEEKLFF TGCGCCAGCAGCCAAGTCCCCGCGGAGGAAAAACTGTTTTTT
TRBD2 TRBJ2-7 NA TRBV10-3 CAISERGDKRFEQYF TGTGCCATCAGTGAGCGGGGGGATAAAAGGTTCGAGCAGTACTTC
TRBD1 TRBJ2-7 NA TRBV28 CASSRWDRAYEQYF TGTGCCAGCAGTAGATGGGACAGAGCCTACGAGCAGTACTTC
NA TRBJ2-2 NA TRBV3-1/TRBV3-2 CASSQPGELFF TGTGCCAGCAGCCAACCTGGGGAGCTGTTTTTT
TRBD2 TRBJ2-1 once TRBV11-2 CASSVAGTSNEQFF TGTGCCAGCAGCGTTGCCGGGACTAGCAATGAGCAGTTCTTC
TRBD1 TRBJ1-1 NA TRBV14 CASSRGDRGYNTEAFF TGTGCCAGCAGCCGTGGGGACAGGGGGTATAACACTGAAGCTTTCTTT
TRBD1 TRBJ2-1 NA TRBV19 CASSIDPGGEQFF TGTGCCAGTAGTATAGATCCAGGGGGTGAGCAGTTCTTC
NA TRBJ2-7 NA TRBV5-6 CASSDTGDYEQYF TGTGCCAGCAGCGATACAGGAGACTACGAGCAGTACTTC
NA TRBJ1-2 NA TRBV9 CASSPGGQLANYGYTF TGTGCCAGCAGCCCCGGCGGACAGCTAGCTAACTATGGCTACACCTTC
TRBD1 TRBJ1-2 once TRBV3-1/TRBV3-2 CASSSGTGIIGYTF TGTGCCAGCAGCTCCGGGACAGGCATAATTGGCTACACCTTC
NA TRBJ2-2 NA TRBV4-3 CASSQGLNGELFF TGCGCCAGCAGCCAAGGACTTAACGGGGAGCTGTTTTTT
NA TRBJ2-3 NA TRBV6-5 CASSYYRTDTQYF TGTGCCAGCAGCTATTACCGCACAGATACGCAGTATTTT
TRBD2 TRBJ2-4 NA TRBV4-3 CASSQEVTVGGVVNIQYF TGCGCCAGCAGCCAAGAGGTTACGGTGGGAGGGGTCGTAAACATTCAGTACTTC
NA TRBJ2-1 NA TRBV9 CASSVEPTSSYNEQFF TGTGCCAGCAGCGTAGAGCCCACTAGCTCCTACAATGAGCAGTTCTTC
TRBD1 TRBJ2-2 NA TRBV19 CASSTPPGGSLNTGELFF TGTGCCAGTAGTACACCTCCAGGGGGCTCCTTAAACACCGGGGAGCTGTTTTTT
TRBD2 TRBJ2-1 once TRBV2 CASNRRTSGDIGWFF TGTGCCAGCAATCGGAGGACTAGCGGGGATATCGGGTGGTTCTTC
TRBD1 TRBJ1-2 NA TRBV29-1 CSVEGDREGVYYGYTF TGCAGCGTTGAAGGGGACAGGGAAGGTGTGTACTATGGCTACACCTTC
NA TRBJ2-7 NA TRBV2 CASSLRRSYEQYF TGTGCCAGCAGCCTCAGGCGCTCCTACGAGCAGTACTTC
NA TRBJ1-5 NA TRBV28 CAAGLADDQPQHF TGTGCTGCCGGTCTAGCGGATGATCAGCCCCAGCATTTT
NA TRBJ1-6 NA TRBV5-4 CASSARGEESPLHF TGTGCCAGCAGCGCTCGAGGGGAGGAATCACCCCTCCACTTT
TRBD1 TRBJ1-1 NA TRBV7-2 CASMDRDSNTEAFF TGTGCCAGCATGGACAGGGATTCGAACACTGAAGCTTTCTTT
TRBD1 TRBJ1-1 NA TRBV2 CASSQGANTEAFF TGTGCCAGCAGCCAGGGGGCTAACACTGAAGCTTTCTTT
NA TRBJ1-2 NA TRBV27 CASSLGGPPFEGYTF TGTGCCAGCAGTTTGGGAGGACCTCCTTTTGAGGGCTACACCTTC
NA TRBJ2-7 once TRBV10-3 CAISEPGHYEQYF TGTGCCATCAGTGAACCAGGCCACTACGAGCAGTACTTC
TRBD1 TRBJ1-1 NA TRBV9 CASSVGQGGVAFF TGTGCCAGCAGCGTAGGACAGGGAGGAGTAGCTTTCTTT
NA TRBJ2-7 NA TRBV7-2 CASKNGPSGYEQYF TGTGCCAGCAAAAACGGGCCCTCGGGGTACGAGCAGTACTTC
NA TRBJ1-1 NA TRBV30 CAWSSTAINAF TGTGCCTGGAGTTCGACAGCTATTAACGCCTTT
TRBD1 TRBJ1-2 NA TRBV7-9 CASSLGTGYGYTF TGTGCCAGCAGCCTTGGGACAGGCTATGGCTACACCTTC